These T cell receptor beta chains were read from a single sample in a study of cytomegalovirus exposure and HLA in healthy donors. Profiled with immunoSEQ multiplex PCR; TCRdb holds only in-frame clones, not every one. The data show under 150,000 clones, 82% seen once. The sequencing sample was made of PBMCs. These receptors all come from a boy aged 2-9 years in good health and CMV-seronegative. CDR3s include the opening cysteine and the closing phenylalanine or tryptophan. Each record gives: clone size, D gene, CDR3 length, V gene, J gene, CDR3 protein, CDR3 DNA. The D gene is left open where the match is weak. Rows give clone size only sometimes, using once, few, many, or a class for an expanded clone.

clone size: -
D gene: -
CDR3 length: 14
V gene: TRBV5-1
J gene: TRBJ1-1
CDR3 protein: CASSLGTANTEAFF
CDR3 DNA: TGCGCCAGCAGCTTGGGGACAGCGAACACTGAAGCTTTCTTT

clone size: -
D gene: -
CDR3 length: 13
V gene: TRBV7-9
J gene: TRBJ1-2
CDR3 protein: CASSPRGPHGYTF
CDR3 DNA: TGTGCCAGCAGCCCTCGAGGGCCTCATGGCTACACCTTC

clone size: -
D gene: -
CDR3 length: 17
V gene: TRBV19
J gene: TRBJ1-4
CDR3 protein: CASSIGEPKNPLEKLFF
CDR3 DNA: TGTGCCAGTAGTATAGGGGAGCCAAAAAACCCCCTCGAAAAACTGTTTTTT

clone size: -
D gene: -
CDR3 length: 15
V gene: TRBV7-2
J gene: TRBJ1-6
CDR3 protein: CASSLVRGKNSPLHF
CDR3 DNA: TGTGCCAGCAGCTTAGTCCGAGGGAAAAATTCACCCCTCCACTTT

clone size: -
D gene: -
CDR3 length: 16
V gene: TRBV2
J gene: TRBJ1-1
CDR3 protein: CASPFKFTGKNTEAFF
CDR3 DNA: TGTGCCAGCCCCTTTAAATTCACAGGGAAGAACACTGAAGCTTTCTTT

clone size: once
D gene: -
CDR3 length: 15
V gene: TRBV7-2
J gene: TRBJ1-1
CDR3 protein: CASSLVWGRNTEAFF
CDR3 DNA: TGTGCCAGCAGCTTAGTGTGGGGGCGCAACACTGAAGCTTTCTTT

clone size: -
D gene: -
CDR3 length: 12
V gene: TRBV29-1
J gene: TRBJ1-2
CDR3 protein: CSAEGVVIGYTF
CDR3 DNA: TGCAGCGCCGAGGGGGTAGTAATTGGCTACACCTTC

clone size: -
D gene: -
CDR3 length: 11
V gene: TRBV10-3
J gene: TRBJ1-1
CDR3 protein: CATRVNTEAFF
CDR3 DNA: TGTGCCACGCGGGTGAACACTGAAGCTTTCTTT

clone size: -
D gene: -
CDR3 length: 15
V gene: TRBV9
J gene: TRBJ2-1
CDR3 protein: CASTLGGIAYNEQFF
CDR3 DNA: TGTGCCAGCACCTTGGGGGGTATTGCCTACAATGAGCAGTTCTTC

clone size: few
D gene: TRBD1
CDR3 length: 15
V gene: TRBV19
J gene: TRBJ2-1
CDR3 protein: CASSISGQGYNEQFF
CDR3 DNA: TGTGCCAGTAGTATTAGTGGACAGGGTTACAATGAGCAGTTCTTC

clone size: -
D gene: TRBD2
CDR3 length: 16
V gene: TRBV7-2
J gene: TRBJ2-3
CDR3 protein: CASSLASGRTTDTQYF
CDR3 DNA: TGTGCCAGCAGCTTAGCAAGCGGGAGGACCACAGATACGCAGTATTTT

clone size: -
D gene: TRBD2
CDR3 length: 16
V gene: TRBV9
J gene: TRBJ2-3
CDR3 protein: CASSVSSGGAADTQYF
CDR3 DNA: TGTGCCAGCAGCGTGAGTAGCGGGGGGGCCGCAGATACGCAGTATTTT

clone size: once
D gene: TRBD1
CDR3 length: 15
V gene: TRBV6-5
J gene: TRBJ1-2
CDR3 protein: CASSPPGQGVDGYTF
CDR3 DNA: TGTGCCAGCAGTCCCCCTGGACAGGGGGTGGATGGCTACACCTTC

clone size: -
D gene: TRBD1
CDR3 length: 17
V gene: TRBV7-8
J gene: TRBJ1-4
CDR3 protein: CASSLRWSGQGNEKLFF
CDR3 DNA: TGTGCCAGCAGCTTACGATGGTCGGGACAGGGCAATGAAAAACTGTTTTTT

clone size: -
D gene: -
CDR3 length: 14
V gene: TRBV6-4
J gene: TRBJ2-7
CDR3 protein: CASSASPGAYEQYF
CDR3 DNA: TGTGCCAGCAGTGCCTCCCCGGGAGCCTACGAGCAGTACTTC

clone size: -
D gene: -
CDR3 length: 18
V gene: TRBV5-6
J gene: TRBJ1-2
CDR3 protein: CASRLVQNPWYPSYGYTF
CDR3 DNA: TGTGCCAGCAGATTGGTTCAGAACCCATGGTATCCAAGCTATGGCTACACCTTC

clone size: -
D gene: TRBD2
CDR3 length: 16
V gene: TRBV4-2
J gene: TRBJ2-3
CDR3 protein: CASSQGTSGGADTQYF
CDR3 DNA: TGTGCCAGCAGCCAAGGGACTAGCGGGGGGGCAGATACGCAGTATTTT

clone size: -
D gene: TRBD2
CDR3 length: 15
V gene: TRBV19
J gene: TRBJ2-3
CDR3 protein: CASSIEAGGTDTQYF
CDR3 DNA: TGTGCCAGTAGTATAGAAGCGGGAGGCACAGATACGCAGTATTTT

clone size: -
D gene: -
CDR3 length: 14
V gene: TRBV2
J gene: TRBJ2-1
CDR3 protein: CASSEGPRDNEQFF
CDR3 DNA: TGTGCCAGCAGTGAAGGCCCCAGGGACAATGAGCAGTTCTTC

clone size: -
D gene: -
CDR3 length: 14
V gene: TRBV6-4
J gene: TRBJ2-6
CDR3 protein: CASSEAIGANVLTF
CDR3 DNA: TGTGCCAGCAGTGAGGCAATCGGGGCCAACGTCCTGACTTTC

clone size: -
D gene: TRBD1
CDR3 length: 15
V gene: TRBV13
J gene: TRBJ2-1
CDR3 protein: CASSSRQGVGDEQFF
CDR3 DNA: TGTGCCAGCAGCTCCAGACAGGGGGTGGGAGATGAGCAGTTCTTC

clone size: -
D gene: -
CDR3 length: 15
V gene: TRBV4-3
J gene: TRBJ1-1
CDR3 protein: CASSQESGGNTEAFF
CDR3 DNA: TGCGCCAGCAGCCAAGAATCCGGGGGTAACACTGAAGCTTTCTTT

clone size: -
D gene: TRBD2
CDR3 length: 15
V gene: TRBV7-2
J gene: TRBJ2-1
CDR3 protein: CASSPRLAGGREQFF
CDR3 DNA: TGTGCCAGCAGCCCCCGACTAGCGGGGGGACGTGAGCAGTTCTTC

clone size: -
D gene: -
CDR3 length: 15
V gene: TRBV5-1
J gene: TRBJ2-2
CDR3 protein: CASRSGTLNTGELFF
CDR3 DNA: TGCGCCAGCAGGTCCGGGACACTGAACACCGGGGAGCTGTTTTTT

clone size: few
D gene: TRBD1
CDR3 length: 14
V gene: TRBV7-8
J gene: TRBJ2-2
CDR3 protein: CASSSRGPTGELFF
CDR3 DNA: TGTGCCAGCAGTTCCAGGGGGCCCACCGGGGAGCTGTTTTTT

clone size: -
D gene: -
CDR3 length: 15
V gene: TRBV5-4
J gene: TRBJ1-1
CDR3 protein: CASTPQGSMNTEAFF
CDR3 DNA: TGTGCCAGCACCCCCCAGGGGAGCATGAACACTGAAGCTTTCTTT

clone size: -
D gene: -
CDR3 length: 16
V gene: TRBV7-3
J gene: TRBJ1-5
CDR3 protein: CASSLMLEPCNQPQHF
CDR3 DNA: TGTGCCAGCAGCTTAATGTTGGAGCCTTGCAATCAGCCCCAGCATTTT

clone size: -
D gene: TRBD2
CDR3 length: 15
V gene: TRBV2
J gene: TRBJ2-1
CDR3 protein: CASSSSGGANNEQFF
CDR3 DNA: TGTGCCAGCAGTAGTAGCGGGGGGGCTAACAATGAGCAGTTCTTC

clone size: -
D gene: TRBD2
CDR3 length: 13
V gene: TRBV2
J gene: TRBJ2-7
CDR3 protein: CASSGGRGAGQYF
CDR3 DNA: TGTGCCAGCAGCGGGGGGAGGGGTGCGGGGCAGTACTTC

clone size: -
D gene: -
CDR3 length: 13
V gene: TRBV2
J gene: TRBJ1-2
CDR3 protein: CASRRQDNYGYTF
CDR3 DNA: TGTGCCAGCAGACGACAGGATAACTATGGCTACACCTTC

clone size: once
D gene: -
CDR3 length: 16
V gene: TRBV28
J gene: TRBJ1-1
CDR3 protein: CAALEPGHPGNTEAFF
CDR3 DNA: TGTGCCGCGCTCGAACCGGGACATCCAGGGAACACTGAAGCTTTCTTT

clone size: once
D gene: TRBD1
CDR3 length: 16
V gene: TRBV7-9
J gene: TRBJ1-3
CDR3 protein: CASSTDRGGLRNTIYF
CDR3 DNA: TGTGCCAGCAGCACGGACAGGGGTGGTTTGAGAAACACCATATATTTT

clone size: -
D gene: -
CDR3 length: 14
V gene: TRBV7-9
J gene: TRBJ2-7
CDR3 protein: CASSFQTRGGEQYF
CDR3 DNA: TGTGCCAGCAGCTTCCAGACTAGAGGCGGCGAGCAGTACTTC

clone size: -
D gene: TRBD1
CDR3 length: 19
V gene: TRBV15
J gene: TRBJ1-2
CDR3 protein: CATSTPRTSDRATNYGYTF
CDR3 DNA: TGTGCCACCAGCACTCCCCGAACCTCCGACAGGGCGACTAACTATGGCTACACCTTC

clone size: -
D gene: TRBD2
CDR3 length: 15
V gene: TRBV9
J gene: TRBJ2-5
CDR3 protein: CASSVVAGGRETQYF
CDR3 DNA: TGTGCCAGCAGCGTAGTGGCGGGGGGGCGAGAGACCCAGTACTTC

clone size: -
D gene: -
CDR3 length: 13
V gene: TRBV7-3
J gene: TRBJ1-2
CDR3 protein: CASSLSGEDGYTF
CDR3 DNA: TGTGCCAGCAGCTTATCTGGGGAGGATGGCTACACCTTC

clone size: -
D gene: -
CDR3 length: 18
V gene: TRBV18
J gene: TRBJ2-6
CDR3 protein: CASSPLGVGLSGANVLTF
CDR3 DNA: TGTGCCAGCTCACCACTCGGGGTCGGACTCTCTGGGGCCAACGTCCTGACTTTC

clone size: -
D gene: TRBD2
CDR3 length: 18
V gene: TRBV5-1
J gene: TRBJ2-2
CDR3 protein: CASSLLPQRGGRTGELFF
CDR3 DNA: TGCGCCAGCAGCTTGTTGCCCCAGCGGGGGGGCCGCACCGGGGAGCTGTTTTTT

clone size: -
D gene: TRBD1
CDR3 length: 17
V gene: TRBV28
J gene: TRBJ1-5
CDR3 protein: CASSLDRTGGGSQPQHF
CDR3 DNA: TGTGCCAGCAGTTTAGACCGAACAGGGGGCGGTAGTCAGCCCCAGCATTTT

clone size: -
D gene: TRBD1
CDR3 length: 16
V gene: TRBV4-1
J gene: TRBJ1-2
CDR3 protein: CASSQPSAGQNYGYTF
CDR3 DNA: TGCGCCAGCAGCCAACCTAGTGCGGGACAGAACTATGGCTACACCTTC

clone size: -
D gene: TRBD2
CDR3 length: 14
V gene: TRBV5-4
J gene: TRBJ2-7
CDR3 protein: CASSLPGGAGGSFF
CDR3 DNA: TGTGCCAGCAGCCTTCCTGGTGGAGCGGGGGGATCTTTCTTC

clone size: once
D gene: -
CDR3 length: 15
V gene: TRBV19
J gene: TRBJ1-2
CDR3 protein: CASSIGPPGAWGYTF
CDR3 DNA: TGTGCCAGTAGTATCGGACCCCCAGGGGCTTGGGGCTACACCTTC

clone size: -
D gene: TRBD1
CDR3 length: 16
V gene: TRBV6-4
J gene: TRBJ1-1
CDR3 protein: CASNGPGQGCDTEAFF
CDR3 DNA: TGTGCCAGCAACGGACCGGGACAGGGATGTGACACTGAAGCTTTCTTT

clone size: few
D gene: TRBD1
CDR3 length: 15
V gene: TRBV19
J gene: TRBJ1-5
CDR3 protein: CASGLSDRGIQPQHF
CDR3 DNA: TGTGCCAGTGGGTTGTCGGACAGGGGTATTCAGCCCCAGCATTTT

clone size: -
D gene: TRBD1
CDR3 length: 16
V gene: TRBV30
J gene: TRBJ2-1
CDR3 protein: CAWSVPQGASYNEQFF
CDR3 DNA: TGTGCCTGGAGTGTACCCCAGGGGGCCTCATACAATGAGCAGTTCTTC

clone size: -
D gene: -
CDR3 length: 15
V gene: TRBV4-2
J gene: TRBJ2-1
CDR3 protein: CASSPPRALVNEQFF
CDR3 DNA: TGTGCCAGCAGCCCCCCCCGAGCTTTGGTCAATGAGCAGTTCTTC

clone size: -
D gene: -
CDR3 length: 13
V gene: TRBV13
J gene: TRBJ2-7
CDR3 protein: CASSQEAEDEQYF
CDR3 DNA: TGTGCCAGCAGCCAGGAGGCGGAGGACGAGCAGTACTTC